Given below is one T cell receptor beta chain in context. This clonotype was seen repeatedly, ten times or more. Its specific antigen is unknown. Per-base qualities were not stored, and no clone one base away is much larger. This record belongs to a study of T-cell reconstitution after alpha-beta-depleted transplantation in children (dated by TCRdb to about 2016). As for the study more broadly: Using TCR repertoire profiling, the study followed T-cell immune reconstitution in a quantitative way in children after TCRalphabeta/CD19-depleted allogeneic hematopoietic cell transplantation.

V lost 3 bases and J lost 3 bases; the stretch between them is 11 bases long. The germline V gene specifies SQVTM as CDR1 and ANQGSEA as CDR2. Measured from the cysteine to the phenylalanine, the CDR3 is 13 residues long. CDR3 DNA only is kept here, 39 bases in frame from base 1. The library was obtained by PCR. Sequencer: Illumina HiSeq 2500. TCR library preparation used molecular barcoding, with unique molecular identifiers applied to normalize quantification of the TCRbeta repertoire. The raw public reads went through TCRdb reprocessing: fastp at Q25, MiXCR clone calling, in-frame beta chains kept. CDR3 protein duplicates are merged, each entry listing the most common genes and DNA. The sample table records 90,000 to 130,000 distinct CDR3 sequences; around a tenth of these occur just once. Jointly, the top ten make up roughly 8% of the sample.

The rearranged chain carries TRBV29-1 and TRBJ1-1; TRBD1 could be the D gene, as 5 bases match. This TCR came from a human donor who donated a stem cell graft to a child with acute lymphoblastic leukemia. The sample here was PBMCs from the stem cell graft donor, taken from the stem cell graft. CDR3 reads: CSVDTGGDTEAFF. The sequence in DNA is TGCAGCGTTGATACGGGGGGGGACACTGAAGCTTTCTTT.